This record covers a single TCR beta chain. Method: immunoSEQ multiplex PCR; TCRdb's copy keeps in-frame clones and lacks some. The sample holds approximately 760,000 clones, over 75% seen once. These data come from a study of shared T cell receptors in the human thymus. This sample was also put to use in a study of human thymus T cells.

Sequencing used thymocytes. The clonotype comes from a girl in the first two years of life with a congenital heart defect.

The CDR3, as DNA: TGCGCCAGCAGCCAAGGACAGATCCCCTACAATGAGCAGTTCTTC. It encodes CASSQGQIPYNEQFF. The gene calls are TRBV4-3 and TRBJ2-1; TRBD1 is a possible D gene (5 bases). The CDR3 covers 15 residues. CDR1 is LGHNA and CDR2 is YSLEER in the germline V gene. Deletions cut 1 base from V and 2 bases from J, with 9 bases between.